The following is a T cell receptor (beta chain) sequence with its context. The record originates from a study of blood T cell repertoires in COVID-19. Seattle patients were enrolled while actively infected and followed longitudinally. As handled by the study authors: Researchers report that nucleated cell counts were estimated from reference gene primer amplification. Some clones are missing from TCRdb's copy, which holds only in-frame ones; the method was immunoSEQ multiplex PCR. The DNA was the basis for D and trimming; V, J and clone size are from that table. The data hold roughly 340,000 clones, with 87% observed a single time. The sequence was collected from a woman between 50 and 59 years old with COVID-19, enrolled during active disease. The specimen was peripheral blood.

CDR3 residues: CSASLLAGGEQYF. CDR3 bases: TGCAGTGCTAGTCTGCTAGCGGGAGGAGAGCAGTACTTC. V and J are TRBV20-1 and TRBJ2-7; the match to TRBD2 covers 11 bases. Germline V gene sequence: CDR1 DFQATT, CDR2 SNEGSKA (reference sequence). With V trimmed by 3 bases and J by 7 bases, 5 bases remained unmatched. This CDR3 has 13 residues.